This T cell receptor beta chain emerged from a study of T cell responses to AZD1222 COVID-19 vaccine. Doses given second, at about 4 or about 12 weeks, were pooled. CDR1 and CDR2 (germline): SGHDT, YYEEEE. The CDR3 has 15 residues. The ends were cut back, 3 bases at V and 0 bases at J, with 12 bases in the middle. A remark on this clone: What it binds is unknown.

Broader study findings: Increases in Spike-specific TCR breadth and depth were seen after two AZD1222 doses. Mapped onto spike, vaccine-associated CD4 TCRs spanned it and were dominant at 160-218 and 743-854. Recipients of AZD1222 seropositive at baseline numbered only five or six.

This table comes from immunoSEQ multiplex PCR, and its TCRdb copy is limited to in-frame clones, with some not included. Seen here are about 77,000 clones, 80% to 95% observed once, and the top ten hold roughly 4.3%. This sample comprised peripheral blood, obtained 28 days after the second AZD1222 dose. This TCR was recovered from an adult who received the AZD1222 COVID-19 vaccine. The gene calls are TRBV5-6 and TRBJ1-1; D unclear. CDR3 nucleotides: TGTGCCAGCAGCTCCCCCCAGGATCTGAACACTGAAGCTTTCTTT. Translating it yields CASSSPQDLNTEAFF.